This entry features one T cell receptor (beta chain) sequence. Its antigen is undetermined. The junction departs from the called germline gene at one end, perhaps through a read error. This entry comes from a study of shared clonotypes between healthy human individuals. Study-level findings and limits: As a rule, naive subsets had a larger estimated richness than memory subsets.

Data came from immunoSEQ multiplex PCR; TCRdb stores just in-frame clones and leaves some out. Counted here are about 2.3 million clones, about 90% occurring once; the ten biggest clones make up around 0.38%. The sequence came from a man between 18 and 35 years old in good health. Some clones in this sample may be carry-over from other donors' samples. The sequencing sample was made of naive CD4+ T cells from PBMCs. Specified subset: CD45RA+ positively selected.

The CDR3 bases are TGTGCCAGCAGTCTAACCCCAGGGAGCGGGAGGGCATTATTT. This encodes CASSLTPGSGRALF. V usage is TRBV28 and J usage is TRBJ2-3; TRBD2 matches at 10 bases. Germline V gene sequence: CDR1 MDHEN, CDR2 SYDVKM. CDR3 size: 14 residues. Using reference TRBV28 and TRBJ2-3 for the parts outside the CDR3, the full variable domain is DVKVTQSSRYLVKRTGEKVFLECVQDMDHENMFWYRQDPGLGLRLIYFSYDVKMKEKGDIPEGYSVSREKKERFSLILESASTNQTSMYLCASSLTPGSGRALFGPGTRLTVL.